The rows below give T cell receptor beta chains drawn from one sample of a study of CD8+ T cells in alopecia areata. Using immunoSEQ multiplex PCR, the repertoire was profiled, and TCRdb retains in-frame clones only, with some absent. The sample holds 180,000 or so clones, around 64% seen once. Specimen: CD8+ T cells sorted from blood, collected at week 0. The origin of the receptors is a human donor with alopecia areata. CDR3s include the opening cysteine and the closing phenylalanine or tryptophan. D genes are given only for firm matches. Clone size, where shown, is once, few, many, or a class for clones that have expanded.

clone size: NA; V gene: TRBV14; D gene: TRBD1; J gene: TRBJ1-6; CDR3 DNA: TGTGCCAGCAGCCAAGAAGGACAGGGGTTGCTTTCACCCCTCCACTTT; CDR3 protein: CASSQEGQGLLSPLHF
clone size: NA; V gene: TRBV7-9; D gene: TRBD2; J gene: TRBJ2-3; CDR3 DNA: TGTGCCAGCAGCGGACTAGCGGGTCGCTTCACAGATACGCAGTATTTT; CDR3 protein: CASSGLAGRFTDTQYF
clone size: few; V gene: TRBV30; D gene: NA; J gene: TRBJ1-1; CDR3 DNA: TGTGCCTGGAGTGTCTTGGTGGGCACTGAAGCTTTCTTT; CDR3 protein: CAWSVLVGTEAFF
clone size: few; V gene: TRBV5-6; D gene: TRBD1; J gene: TRBJ1-2; CDR3 DNA: TGTGCCAGCAGCTCTGGGGACAGGAGATATAACTATGGCTACACCTTC; CDR3 protein: CASSSGDRRYNYGYTF
clone size: NA; V gene: TRBV4-1; D gene: TRBD1; J gene: TRBJ1-1; CDR3 DNA: TGCGCCAGCAGCCAAGGCGGGACAGAGAACACTGAAGCTTTCTTT; CDR3 protein: CASSQGGTENTEAFF
clone size: NA; V gene: TRBV29-1; D gene: NA; J gene: TRBJ1-3; CDR3 DNA: TGCAGCGTTTGGGGGGACGGAAACACCATATATTTT; CDR3 protein: CSVWGDGNTIYF
clone size: NA; V gene: TRBV6-5; D gene: TRBD1; J gene: TRBJ2-7; CDR3 DNA: TGTGCCAGCAGTTTCGGGACAGGGGGATCCTACGAGCAGTACTTC; CDR3 protein: CASSFGTGGSYEQYF
clone size: NA; V gene: TRBV5-1; D gene: TRBD2; J gene: TRBJ2-3; CDR3 DNA: TGCGCCAGCAGCCCCCCTCCGGGACTAGCGGGGCGGGGGTATTTT; CDR3 protein: CASSPPPGLAGRGYF
clone size: NA; V gene: TRBV29-1; D gene: TRBD1; J gene: TRBJ2-5; CDR3 DNA: TGCAGCGTTGAAGACCTGGGACAGGGAGCTCGCTGGACCCAGTACTTC; CDR3 protein: CSVEDLGQGARWTQYF
clone size: NA; V gene: TRBV10-3; D gene: NA; J gene: TRBJ2-1; CDR3 DNA: TGTGCCATCGGTCGTAATGAGCAGTTCTTC; CDR3 protein: CAIGRNEQFF
clone size: NA; V gene: TRBV4-2; D gene: TRBD2; J gene: TRBJ2-3; CDR3 DNA: TGTGCCAGCAGCCAAGATAGCGGGGGGGCAGATACGCAGTATTTT; CDR3 protein: CASSQDSGGADTQYF
clone size: NA; V gene: TRBV7-9; D gene: TRBD1; J gene: TRBJ2-7; CDR3 DNA: TGTGCCAGCAGTCGGGACAGCTCCTACGAGCAGTACTTC; CDR3 protein: CASSRDSSYEQYF